The entry below gives a single T cell receptor (beta chain) sequence along with its context. No antigen is known for it. The germline gene is not matched at one end of the junction; a read error may be the cause. This sample stems from a study of vaccination and CD4 T cells after COVID-19. The Oncomine TCR Beta short-read assay generated sequence data from the DNA of cultured CD4+ T cells. Genomic DNA was drawn out of CD4+ T cells grown in culture. In TCRdb, the PCR reads were re-called with MiXCR into one record per CDR3 protein. This sample yields around 18,000 distinct CDR3 sequences, of which 40% to 60% are seen a single time; roughly a tenth belongs to the top ten. As for treatment: roughly 11-day PBMC culture with coronavirus spike peptide pools or control peptides (ViraFEST assay). Days 3 and 7 saw half the medium swapped for fresh IL-2 medium. The CDR3 length is 13 residues. Looked up from germline, CDR1 is KGHSH and CDR2 is LQKENI.

Sequenced material: CD4+ T cells from blood, cultured in vitro, taken before SARS-CoV-2 vaccination. The J gene is TRBJ2-5, the V gene TRBV18; D not certain. This sequence originates from a human donor who had recovered from COVID-19. The CDR3: CANSPNPGETQYF. The CDR3 DNA sequence: TGTGCCAACTCACCAAATCCCGGAGAGACCCAGTACTTC.